Following are 32 T cell receptor beta chains from one sample sequenced in a study of cytotoxic CD8 clonotypes in ibrutinib-treated CLL. Libraries were prepared by immunoSEQ multiplex PCR; TCRdb keeps only in-frame clonotypes and omits some of them. The data hold hundreds of thousands of clones, with approximately 67% observed a single time. Sample: PBMCs, taken after 36 months of ibrutinib treatment. Receptors originate from a human donor with chronic lymphocytic leukemia.

This clone was counted between two and nine times. The identical CDR3 is also encoded by other nucleotide sequences in the sample. V gene TRBV5-6 combines with J gene TRBJ2-7; D gene uncertain. The CDR3 sequence is 13 residues long. V gave up 2 bases and J gave up 1 base, with 7 bases separating them. The germline CDR1 and CDR2 sequences are SGHDT and YYEEEE. The CDR3 region has the DNA TGTGCCAGCAGCTTTGGCGGATCCTACGAGCAGTACTTC. Translation gives CASSFGGSYEQYF.

The DNA of the CDR3 is TGTGCCAGCAGCTTAGGTCAGGCGTCGAACACTGAAGCTTTCTTT. It codes for CASSLGQASNTEAFF. This rearrangement joins TRBV7-6 to TRBJ1-1; D is ambiguous. The CDR3 consists of 15 residues. Trimming removed 1 base from V and 1 base from J, with 10 bases in between. Germline V gives CDR1 SGHVS, CDR2 FNYEAQ. Together with reference TRBV7-6 and TRBJ1-1, the CDR3 gives the full variable domain: GAGVSQSPRYKVTKRGQDVALRCDPISGHVSLYWYRQALGQGPEFLTYFNYEAQQDKSGLPNDRFSAERPEGSISTLTIQRTEQRDSAMYRCASSLGQASNTEAFFGQGTRLTVV.

This chain connects TRBV6-5 to TRBJ1-4, with TRBD1 matching 7 bases. The CDR3 spans 14 residues. Germline values: CDR1 MNHEY, CDR2 SVGAGI. V trimming: 5 bases; J trimming: 7 bases; junction bases outside the gene matches: 7. This CDR3 is CASSRQGGLEKLFF. CDR3 nucleotide sequence: TGTGCCAGCAGTCGACAGGGAGGACTTGAAAAACTGTTTTTT.

This clone was counted only a few times. V usage is TRBV6-1 and J usage is TRBJ1-5, with a tentative D call TRBD1 (5 bases). The CDR3 totals 19 residues. V lost 2 bases and J lost 2, with 22 bases in between. Germline V gene data show CDR1 as MNHNS and CDR2 as SASEGT. The CDR3 is CASSEYGFGGGRGNQPQHF. CDR3 bases: TGTGCCAGCAGTGAATATGGCTTTGGGGGGGGTAGAGGCAATCAGCCCCAGCATTTT.

This chain joins TRBV7-8 and TRBJ2-4; TRBD1 matches at 8 bases. V trimming: 5 bases; J trimming: 0 bases; junction bases outside the gene matches: 6. The CDR3 is 16 residues long. Germline loops: CDR1 SGHVS, CDR2 FQNEAQ. The CDR3 nucleotides are TGTGCCAGCAGCCCAAGGACAGGGTTAGCCAAAAACATTCAGTACTTC. Residues: CASSPRTGLAKNIQYF.

V and J are TRBV25-1 and TRBJ2-6, with D unresolved. The germline V and J ends were trimmed by 4 bases and 2 bases, with 12 bases remaining between them. The CDR3 is 16 residues long. Germline CDR1 and CDR2: MGHDK and SYGVNS. For the CDR3, the DNA is TGTGCCAGCAGTGGAACTCGGCACACTGGGGCCAACGTCCTGACTTTC. Encoded protein: CASSGTRHTGANVLTF.

V usage is TRBV1 and J usage is TRBJ2-5. TRBV1 is classified as a pseudogene. The CDR3 runs 14 residues. The CDR3 DNA reads as TGCACCAGCAGCCACCCCGAGAAGGAAGAGACCCAGTACTTC. Translation gives CTSSHPEKEETQYF.

The V gene is TRBV4-3, the J gene TRBJ2-5, with a tentative D call TRBD2 (5 bases). V shed 3 bases and J shed 1 base, with 12 bases lying between them. The CDR3 covers 15 residues. Per the germline V gene, CDR1 is LGHNA and CDR2 is YSLEER. The CDR3 sequence: CASSHIPGIQETQYF. DNA for the CDR3: TGCGCCAGCAGCCATATACCGGGAATCCAAGAGACCCAGTACTTC.

The rearrangement uses TRBV9 and TRBJ1-2; 8 positions match TRBD1. Germline V gene sequence: CDR1 SGDLS, CDR2 YYNGEE. J gave up 6 bases and V 2 bases, and 3 bases lay outside the gene matches. The CDR3 sequence is 13 residues long. The CDR3 bases are TGTGCCAGCAGCGTGGACAGGGACGATGGCTACACCTTC. Its translation: CASSVDRDDGYTF.

This clone was recorded once. The chain joins TRBV9 to TRBJ1-3, with 7 bases matching TRBD1. The CDR3 has 15 residues. Trimming cost V 2 bases and J 0 bases; bases outside gene matches: 2. CDR1 and CDR2 (germline): SGDLS, YYNGEE. The CDR3 protein is CASSVTGSSGNTIYF. The CDR3 DNA reads TGTGCCAGCAGCGTGACAGGGAGCTCTGGAAACACCATATATTTT.

The CDR3 here is CSVEEAFSGGAQDTQYF. The DNA of the CDR3 is TGCAGCGTTGAAGAGGCCTTTAGCGGGGGGGCCCAAGATACGCAGTATTTT. J is TRBJ2-3 and V is TRBV29-1, with TRBD2 matching over 11 bases. CDR3 length: 17 amino acids. CDR1 and CDR2 (germline): SQVTM, ANQGSEA. Trimming removed 0 bases from V and 5 bases from J; junction bases left unmatched: 10.

J is TRBJ1-6 and V is TRBV6-1; the D gene is possibly TRBD1 (5 bases). In germline, CDR1 is MNHNS, CDR2 SASEGT. The V end was cut by 6 bases, the J end by 4 bases, with 7 bases between. The CDR3 runs to 13 residues. The CDR3 DNA sequence: TGTGCCAGCAGGGGGGAATATAATTCACCCCTCCACTTT. It encodes CASRGEYNSPLHF.

As DNA, the CDR3 is TGCGCCAGCAGCCAAGAAGCCGGCCCCCCTAACTATGGCTACACCTTC. It specifies CASSQEAGPPNYGYTF. The chain links TRBV4-1 to TRBJ1-2; unclear D gene. Germline V gives CDR1 MGHRA, CDR2 YSYEKL. CDR3 length equals 16 residues. Trimming took 0 bases from V and 0 from J, leaving 11 bases between them.

Remarks on this clone: This sample also contains other DNA sequences that code for the same CDR3. The chain recombines TRBV29-1 with TRBJ2-5; 7 nucleotides align to TRBD1. J gave up 5 bases and V 2 bases, and 2 bases lay outside the gene matches. The CDR3 contains 12 residues. Germline CDR1 reads SQVTM; CDR2 reads ANQGSEA. The CDR3, as DNA: TGCAGCGTTGAACAGGGGGTGGAGACCCAGTACTTC. Amino acid sequence: CSVEQGVETQYF.

The rearrangement uses TRBV29-1 and TRBJ2-1; D unresolved. Germline V CDR1 and CDR2: SQVTM, ANQGSEA. Trimming took off 6 bases at V and 5 bases at J, with 14 bases between the two ends. There are 13 residues in the CDR3. CDR3 protein: CSVFGPLHNEQFF. The CDR3 coding sequence is TGCAGCGTCTTCGGGCCTTTACACAATGAGCAGTTCTTC.

This chain links TRBV27 with TRBJ2-7; 9 bases agree with TRBD1. The germline V gene encodes CDR1 MNHEY and CDR2 SMNVEV (reference sequence). This CDR3 has 14 amino acids. The V and J ends lost 3 bases and 3 bases, in that order; junction bases with no gene match: 3. CDR3 bases: TGTGCCAGCAGTTTGGGGGACAGGGTCTACGAGCAGTACTTC. Translation: CASSLGDRVYEQYF.

This clone has a handful of counts. The V call is TRBV6-5, the J call TRBJ2-7; tentatively, D is TRBD2 (6 bases). This CDR3 is 12 amino acids long. V gave up 6 bases and J gave up 6 bases, with 12 bases separating them. Germline CDR1 MNHEY, CDR2 SVGAGI. The CDR3 here is CASRRLVVEQYF. The CDR3 DNA sequence: TGTGCCAGCAGGCGACTAGTAGTCGAGCAGTACTTC.

The chain uses TRBV6-1 and TRBJ2-3, with 13 bases that match TRBD2. CDR1 and CDR2 (germline): MNHNS, SASEGT. This CDR3 has 14 residues. V lost 6 bases to trimming and J lost 4 bases; unmatched junction nucleotides: 1. CDR3 sequence reads: CASRTSGGADTQYF. As DNA, the CDR3 is TGTGCCAGCAGAACTAGCGGGGGGGCAGATACGCAGTATTTT.

V usage is TRBV15 and J usage is TRBJ2-5; D is undetermined. Germline values: CDR1 LNHNV, CDR2 YYDKDF (reference sequence). Trimming removed 4 bases from V and 6 bases from J, with 15 bases in between. This CDR3 has 14 amino acids. The CDR3 DNA reads as TGTGCCACCAGCATTTCTTGGGCACTAAAGACCCAGTACTTC. It translates to CATSISWALKTQYF.

V gene TRBV18 combines with J gene TRBJ1-2, with a possible D match to TRBD1 (5 bases). This CDR3 has 14 residues. From germline, CDR1 is KGHSH and CDR2 LQKENI. With 0 bases removed from V and 4 bases from J, the gap between germline ends came to 9 bases. In DNA, the CDR3 is TGTGCCAGCTCACCACCGTGGGGCCCCTATGGCTACACCTTC. It encodes CASSPPWGPYGYTF.

The chain joins TRBV2 to TRBJ2-1; 10 bases map to TRBD2. V gave up 5 bases and J gave up 1 base; unmatched junction bases: 11. Germline lookup yields CDR1 SNHLY and CDR2 FYNNEI. The length of the CDR3 is 18 residues. CDR3: CASSSAASGSGSYNEQFF. The CDR3 DNA is TGTGCCAGCAGTAGTGCGGCTAGCGGGAGCGGGTCCTACAATGAGCAGTTCTTC.

The rearrangement joins TRBV15 to TRBJ2-7, with D tentatively TRBD2 (5 bases). The CDR3 runs to 14 residues. Trimming cost V 2 bases and J 2 bases, with 10 bases left between them. CDR1 is LNHNV and CDR2 is YYDKDF in the germline V gene (reference sequence). The CDR3 bases are TGTGCCACCAGCAGAACGAGCGGAACCTACGAGCAGTACTTC. It specifies CATSRTSGTYEQYF.

The genes are TRBV18 and TRBJ2-7, with 7 bases fitting TRBD1. Per germline, CDR1 KGHSH and CDR2 LQKENI. Trimming at V came to 2 bases and at J to 3 bases, leaving 7 bases not matched to a gene. This CDR3 spans 15 amino acids. For the CDR3, the DNA is TGTGCCAGCTCACCATCGGCAGGGGGTTACTACGAGCAGTACTTC. It specifies CASSPSAGGYYEQYF.

The chain recombines TRBV27 with TRBJ1-5; the D gene is possibly TRBD1 (5 bases). Germline V gene lookup returns CDR1 MNHEY and CDR2 SMNVEV (reference sequence). Trimming removed 6 bases at V and 6 bases at J, with 21 bases between. The CDR3 extends over 16 amino acids. The CDR3 here is CASRTLGGGGGQPQHF. The CDR3 nucleotides are TGTGCCAGCAGGACCCTTGGGGGGGGAGGCGGTCAGCCCCAGCATTTT.

DNA for the CDR3: TGTGCCAGCAGCCCTGGGACAGTGTCAGGCACCATATATTTT. Its translation: CASSPGTVSGTIYF. The rearrangement uses TRBV7-9 and TRBJ1-3; 7 bases line up with TRBD1. The CDR3 contains 14 residues. The germline CDR1 and CDR2 sequences are SEHNR and FQNEAQ (reference sequence). V dropped 5 bases and J dropped 9; count of bases not matched to a gene: 10.

The genes are TRBV6-6 and TRBJ2-7; D remains unclear. The CDR3 length is 12 residues. Trimming removed 7 bases at V and 0 bases at J, with 7 bases between. The germline V gene has CDR1 MNHNY and CDR2 SVGAGI (reference sequence). The CDR3 bases are TGTGCCAGCACACAGAGCTCCTACGAGCAGTACTTC. It encodes CASTQSSYEQYF.

V and J are TRBV11-2 and TRBJ2-7; D possibly uses TRBD1 or TRBD2 (5 bases each). The CDR3 is 12 amino acids. Trimming took 4 bases from V and 4 from J, leaving 8 bases between them. CDR1 is SGHAT and CDR2 is FQNNGV in the germline V gene. The CDR3 DNA reads as TGTGCCAGCAGCTGGGGCGGGTACGAGCAGTACTTC. Encoded protein: CASSWGGYEQYF.

This chain links TRBV29-1 with TRBJ2-1; TRBD1 matches at 8 bases. Germline assignment: CDR1 SQVTM and CDR2 ANQGSEA. Losses at the gene ends were 3 bases for V and 6 bases for J; bases not matched to a gene: 1. This CDR3 is 12 amino acids long. The CDR3 nucleotides read TGCAGCGTTGAGGGACAGGCCAATGAGCAGTTCTTC. Its translation is CSVEGQANEQFF.

The genes are TRBV28 and TRBJ1-3; 10 bases line up with TRBD1. The CDR3 has 16 residues. V lost 3 bases and J lost 3; bases outside the gene matches: 5. CDR1 and CDR2 from the germline V gene are MDHEN and SYDVKM. The CDR3 spells CASSFRTGGIGNTIYF. The CDR3 DNA reads TGTGCCAGCAGTTTCCGGACAGGGGGTATTGGAAACACCATATATTTT.

Concerning this clone: Other DNA sequences of this sample code for an identical CDR3. The gene calls are TRBV18 and TRBJ2-3; no reliable D call. The germline V gene has CDR1 KGHSH and CDR2 LQKENI. This CDR3 has 12 amino acids. The V gene lost 2 bases and the J gene lost 4 bases, with 4 bases spanning the gap. The CDR3: CASSPSPDTQYF. The CDR3 coding sequence is TGTGCCAGCTCACCATCCCCAGATACGCAGTATTTT.

This chain connects TRBV28 to TRBJ1-2; D unresolved. The CDR3 is 15 residues long. V gave up 3 bases and J gave up 6 bases, with 17 bases separating them. Germline CDR1 MDHEN, CDR2 SYDVKM. CDR3: CASSLDFGQSHGYTF. CDR3 sequence (DNA): TGTGCCAGCAGTTTGGATTTCGGGCAAAGCCATGGCTACACCTTC.

The chain carries TRBV13 and TRBJ2-1; possible D gene TRBD1, 6 bases. The ends were cut back, 0 bases at V and 7 bases at J, with 16 bases in the middle. Germline CDR1 is PRHDT and CDR2 is FYEKMQ (reference sequence). The CDR3 is made up of 16 amino acids. CDR3 amino acids: CASSLGRGPNVNEQFF. CDR3 bases: TGTGCCAGCAGCTTAGGCAGGGGCCCTAACGTGAATGAGCAGTTCTTC.